This TCR beta chain was documented in a study of cytomegalovirus exposure and HLA in healthy donors. Broader study findings: Segments of the TCR beta V type were, in most cases, productive about 87% or about 30% of the time in an earlier analysis. In a later analysis, HLA-associated beta chains showed higher expansion and lower generation probabilities than comparable chains.

PCR employed 60 Vbeta and 13 Jbeta primers. The repertoire was sequenced with immunoSEQ multiplex PCR; TCRdb's copy has only in-frame clones and lacks some. The repertoire includes around 250,000 clones, approximately 80% of them detected once, and around 8% sits in the top ten. Remarks on this clone: Antigen specificity is unknown. The same CDR3 is also encoded by other DNA sequences in this sample.

The CDR3 length is 15 residues. Trimming stripped 4 bases from V and 1 base from J, with 9 bases between. The germline CDR1 and CDR2 sequences are SGHRS and YFSETQ. Sequenced: PBMCs. The J gene is TRBJ2-6, the V gene TRBV5-1; possibly TRBD1 for D (5 bases). This sequence originates from a woman aged 55-70 years in good health and CMV-seropositive. This CDR3 reads CASSPQGSGANVLTF. Written as DNA, the CDR3 is TGCGCCAGCAGCCCCCAGGGTTCTGGGGCCAACGTCCTGACTTTC.